These 4 T cell receptor beta chains were sequenced from one sample in a study of blood T cells in healthy people across ages. Primers used in a second PCR of about 7 to 12 cycles were a sample-barcoded 5' primer and a J-beta primer mix. TCRdb re-analysed the 5' RACE reads in MiXCR, keeping a single row per CDR3 protein. The repertoire holds about 1.1 million distinct CDR3 sequences, with 35% to 40% as singletons. The sample taken for sequencing was blood. The receptors come from a man between 18 and 29 years old in good health.

This clonotype was detected ten times or more. V and J are TRBV7-9 and TRBJ1-1; D gene unclear. This CDR3 is built from 13 residues. Trimming left V 4 bases short and J 1 base short, with 7 bases between. Looked up from germline, CDR1 is SEHNR and CDR2 is FQNEAQ (reference sequence). The CDR3 nucleotides are TGTGCCAGCAGCTCAGCTGGGAACACTGAAGCTTTCTTT. Protein sequence: CASSSAGNTEAFF. Drawing the rest from reference TRBV7-9 and TRBJ1-1, the complete variable domain is DTGVSQNPRHKITKRGQNVTFRCDPISEHNRLYWYRQTLGQGPEFLTYFQNEAQLEKSRLLSDRFSAERPKGSFSTLEIQRTEQGDSAMYLCASSSAGNTEAFFGQGTRLTVV.

The V call is TRBV9, the J call TRBJ1-2, with D uncertain. The CDR3 covers 14 residues. V gave up 0 bases and J gave up 2 bases, with 8 bases separating them. The germline V gene encodes CDR1 SGDLS and CDR2 YYNGEE. The CDR3 DNA reads TGTGCCAGCAGCGTAGATTGGGGAAACTATGGCTACACCTTC. Translated, it gives CASSVDWGNYGYTF.

The rearrangement links TRBV5-1 to TRBJ1-1; D is unresolved. This CDR3 contains 17 residues. The germline V gene encodes CDR1 SGHRS and CDR2 YFSETQ. Trimming pared 0 bases from V and 1 base from J, leaving 16 bases between. The CDR3 is CASSLEAAWSSNTEAFF. The CDR3 DNA is TGCGCCAGCAGCTTGGAGGCAGCATGGTCCTCGAACACTGAAGCTTTCTTT.

Details on this clonotype: This clone may be a read error of a much larger clone one base away. The CDR3 sequence: CASSQGGTTEQYF. As DNA, the CDR3 is TGCGCCAGCAGCCAAGGTGGGACGACCGAGCAGTACTTC. The chain couples TRBV4-3 to TRBJ2-5; D tentatively fits TRBD1 or TRBD2 (5 bases each). The DNA end is a closer match to TRBJ2-7, so the J assignment may be wrong. The length of the CDR3 is 13 residues. Germline CDR1 reads LGHNA; CDR2 reads YSLEER.